The text below deals with one T cell receptor beta chain. Its antigen is still unknown. Base qualities were left out, and no much larger clone turns up one base away. CDR1 and CDR2, per the germline V gene, are SNHLY and FYNNEI. The CDR3 holds 13 amino acids from the cysteine to the phenylalanine. Only the CDR3 region is kept as DNA, spanning 39 bases read in frame from base 1. Here V drops 9 bases and J drops 3 bases, and the junction holds 6 bases not matched to any gene. This sample was taken from a study of cytomegalovirus exposure and HLA in healthy donors (dated by TCRdb to 2017 to 2019). A note on the overall study: The 500 to 800 repertoires of the first cohort and the roughly 120 validation repertoires were produced on the same platform, according to a later analysis. The aim of the study was to test whether cataloging public T cell receptors could identify signatures of past pathogen exposure. In addition to the first cohort of 666 subjects, a separate validation cohort of approximately 120 different subjects was used. The study combined high-throughput TCR immunosequencing, statistical association of individual TCRs with disease status, and machine learning to predict cytomegalovirus infection status.

Libraries were made using the immunoSEQ multiplex PCR assay. From the authors' description of their analysis: A statistical classification framework was developed to diagnose cytomegalovirus status using the catalog of TCR beta chain sequences. The immuneACCESS repertoire file appears here via TCRdb, limited to in-frame rearrangements. These files lack a portion of the clones; in checked studies, under half of the deficit traces to unresolved V genes, and the cause of the others is not known. That table furnishes V, J and clone size, whereas the DNA furnished D and trimming. The sample table lists 130,000 to 150,000 clones, around four fifths of them with a count of one. The ten largest make up over 1.3% of the sample. Donors formed part of the validation cohort, which comprised 95 to 150 subjects and was distinct from the first cohort of 550 to 850 subjects. Findings and caveats that apply to the study as a whole: The classifier was reported to diagnose cytomegalovirus status with high specificity and sensitivity in both the original cohort and the validation cohort. In a later analysis, TCRs clustered in the first cohort were found to also tend to co-occur in the 130 or so validation repertoires, with over 90% of cluster scores above 0. Most TCR sequences were observed very rarely across donors, whereas some public TCRs were present in many individuals. The authors suggested that the approach could potentially be generalized to other disease states and immunological phenotypes. A later analysis lacked HLA typing for the validation cohort, so it scored co-occurrence in that cohort across all 110 or so repertoires. In the study, 150 to 200 TCR beta chains were listed as associated with cytomegalovirus. Three of the identified cytomegalovirus-associated TCR beta chains were confirmed in vitro to be specific for cytomegalovirus antigens.

The TCR comes from a woman under 40 in good health and CMV-seronegative. Recombination connected TRBV2 to TRBJ2-7; 9 bases in between match TRBD1. Sequenced: PBMCs. CDR3 protein: CASSGQGLYEQYF. Read as DNA, the sequence is TGTGCCAGTTCGGGACAGGGTCTCTACGAGCAGTACTTC.